A selection of T cell receptor beta chains follows, all from one sample in a study of cytomegalovirus exposure and HLA in healthy donors. This table comes from immunoSEQ multiplex PCR, and its TCRdb copy is limited to in-frame clones, with some not included. This sample carries about 170,000 clones, more than 70% of them seen once, and the ten largest clones take approximately 1.6%. Sequenced sample: PBMCs. The origin of the receptors is a male donor in good health and CMV-seronegative. Each CDR3 is given with its conserved first and last residue. The D gene is left open where the match is weak. Part of the rows lack a size; the others show once, few, many or a class for expanded clones.

V gene	D gene	clone size	J gene	CDR3 protein	CDR3 DNA
TRBV6-6	.	few	TRBJ1-4	CASSYAGRGNEKLFF	TGTGCCAGCAGTTACGCAGGACGGGGGAATGAAAAACTGTTTTTT
TRBV9	.	.	TRBJ2-1	CASSVGQFNEQFF	TGTGCCAGCAGCGTAGGACAGTTCAATGAGCAGTTCTTC
TRBV7-9	TRBD1	.	TRBJ1-2	CSSSLGLDRTNYGYTF	TGTTCCAGCAGCTTAGGGTTGGACAGGACTAACTATGGCTACACCTTC
TRBV14	.	.	TRBJ2-7	CASSQFKRQEQYF	TGTGCCAGCAGCCAATTCAAGCGGCAGGAGCAGTACTTC
TRBV18	.	few	TRBJ2-1	CASSPPSRDEQFF	TGTGCCAGCTCACCACCTTCCAGGGATGAGCAGTTCTTC
TRBV6-1	TRBD1	.	TRBJ1-2	CAGRDRATYGYTF	TGTGCCGGCAGAGACAGGGCCACGTATGGCTACACCTTC
TRBV18	TRBD1	.	TRBJ2-1	CASSPMTGDYNEQFF	TGTGCCAGCTCACCTATGACAGGGGACTACAATGAGCAGTTCTTC
TRBV9	TRBD2	few	TRBJ2-7	CASSVDHGERGGNEQYF	TGTGCCAGCAGCGTAGATCACGGTGAGCGGGGGGGCAACGAGCAGTACTTC
TRBV28	.	.	TRBJ1-5	CASSLFGQWIQPQHF	TGTGCCAGCAGTTTATTTGGACAGTGGATTCAGCCCCAGCATTTT
TRBV7-9	TRBD1	.	TRBJ1-1	CASSFTGDTEAFF	TGTGCCAGCAGCTTCACAGGGGACACTGAAGCTTTCTTT
TRBV9	TRBD1	.	TRBJ2-7	CVSSVRQGATPYEQYF	TGTGTCAGCAGCGTCCGACAGGGGGCGACCCCCTACGAGCAGTACTTC
TRBV9	TRBD2	.	TRBJ2-7	CASSPQTGRAYEQYF	TGTGCCAGCAGCCCGCAGACGGGGAGGGCCTACGAGCAGTACTTC
TRBV5-8	TRBD1	.	TRBJ2-1	CASTRFLGQGTYNEQFF	TGTGCCAGCACCCGTTTCTTGGGACAGGGGACCTACAATGAGCAGTTCTTC
TRBV7-2	.	.	TRBJ2-1	CASSSQLSGYYNEQFF	TGTGCCAGCAGCTCTCAACTTAGCGGATACTACAATGAGCAGTTCTTC
TRBV18	TRBD1	once	TRBJ1-5	CASSPVGTGTQPQHF	TGTGCCAGCTCACCAGTTGGGACAGGTACTCAGCCCCAGCATTTT